The TCR beta chain under discussion was sequenced for a study of blood T cell repertoires in COVID-19. For the study at large: Sites across the United States, Italy and Spain contributed samples from acute and convalescent COVID-19. From T cells, B-cell-depleted T cells, or PBMCs came the material, which was cDNA or gDNA.

The V and J ends lost 7 bases and 3 bases respectively, with 7 bases between them. The germline V gene has CDR1 SQVTM and CDR2 ANQGSEA. The CDR3 loop spans 10 amino acids. Measured with immunoSEQ multiplex PCR; TCRdb has only the in-frame clones, and not every one. The sample holds 150,000 to 200,000 clones; 85% to 90% are singletons and the top ten take under 5%. This rearrangement joins TRBV29-1 to TRBJ2-7; a weak D match, TRBD1 (5 bases). Sequenced material: peripheral blood. This TCR came from a human donor in a cohort sampled during active COVID-19. The CDR3 DNA follows: TGCAGCGGTACAGGCTACGAGCAGTACTTC. Translating it yields CSGTGYEQYF.